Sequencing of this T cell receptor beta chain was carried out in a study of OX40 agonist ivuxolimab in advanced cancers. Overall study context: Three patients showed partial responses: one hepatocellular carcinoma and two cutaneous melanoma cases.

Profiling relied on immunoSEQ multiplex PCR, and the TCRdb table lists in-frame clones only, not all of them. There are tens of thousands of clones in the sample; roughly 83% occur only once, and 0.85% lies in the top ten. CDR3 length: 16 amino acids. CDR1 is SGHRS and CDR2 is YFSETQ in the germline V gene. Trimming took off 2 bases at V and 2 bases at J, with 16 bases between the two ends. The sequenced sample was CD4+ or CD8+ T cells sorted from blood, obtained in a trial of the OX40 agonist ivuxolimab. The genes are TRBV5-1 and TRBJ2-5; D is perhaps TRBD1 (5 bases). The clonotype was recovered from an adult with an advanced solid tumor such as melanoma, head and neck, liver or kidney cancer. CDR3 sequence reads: CASSFGGVGEQETQYF. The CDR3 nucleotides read TGCGCCAGCAGCTTTGGTGGAGTAGGGGAACAAGAGACCCAGTACTTC.